A single sample gave rise to the 9 T cell receptor beta chains below, sequenced in a study of blood T cell repertoires in COVID-19. Profiling relied on immunoSEQ multiplex PCR, and the TCRdb table lists in-frame clones only, not all of them. Here the sample spans about 80,000 clones, roughly 80% being singletons. Sequenced material: peripheral blood. These receptors came from a woman in her 70s with acute or convalescent COVID-19.

V usage is TRBV19 and J usage is TRBJ2-5; 7 bases match TRBD1. Trimming at V came to 5 bases and at J to 1 base, leaving 16 bases not matched to a gene. The CDR3 loop spans 18 amino acids. Germline CDR1 and CDR2: LNHDA and SQIVND (reference sequence). This CDR3 reads CASSLRPPGQSIQETQYF. The CDR3 nucleotides are TGTGCCAGTAGTTTAAGGCCCCCGGGACAGAGTATCCAAGAGACCCAGTACTTC. Variable domain in full (rest from reference TRBV19 and TRBJ2-5): DGGITQSPKYLFRKEGQNVTLSCEQNLNHDAMYWYRQDPGQGLRLIYYSQIVNDFQKGDIAEGYSVSREKKESFPLTVTSAQKNPTAFYLCASSLRPPGQSIQETQYFGPGTRLLVL.

The V and J genes are TRBV5-1 and TRBJ2-2; D is unclear. The V and J ends lost 0 bases and 6 bases respectively, with 6 bases between them. CDR1 and CDR2 (germline): SGHRS, YFSETQ. This CDR3 comprises 13 residues. DNA of the CDR3: TGCGCCAGCAGCTTGGTATCTTCCGGGGAGCTGTTTTTT. Protein product: CASSLVSSGELFF.

The chain links TRBV30 to TRBJ1-2; no firm D call. Germline V gives CDR1 GTSNPN, CDR2 SVGIG (reference sequence). This CDR3 is 12 amino acids long. V lost 0 bases and J 13 bases, leaving 15 bases between the germline ends. CDR3 region: CAWSVTQSTLTF. DNA of the CDR3: TGTGCCTGGAGTGTAACGCAGTCCACCCTCACCTTC. Based on the CDR3 plus reference TRBV30 and TRBJ1-2, the full variable domain is SQTIHQWPATLVQPVGSPLSLECTVEGTSNPNLYWYRQAAGRGLQLLFYSVGIGQISSEVPQNLSASRPQDRQFILSSKKLLLSDSGFYLCAWSVTQSTLTFGSGTRLTVV.

This clone has a handful of counts. The chain couples TRBV19 to TRBJ1-6, with D tentatively TRBD1 (5 bases). Between the trimmed V and J ends, which lost 6 bases and 8 bases, there was a span of 17 bases. The CDR3 length is 15 residues. Germline V CDR1 and CDR2: LNHDA, SQIVND (reference sequence). CDR3 DNA sequence: TGTGCCAGTAGCCTGAGGCAGGGATTTGATTCACCCCTCCACTTT. This encodes CASSLRQGFDSPLHF.

The rearrangement links TRBV6-5 to TRBJ2-2; the match to TRBD1 covers 7 bases. The CDR3 length is 15 residues. Trimming at V came to 6 bases and at J to 2 bases, leaving 6 bases not matched to a gene. Germline loops: CDR1 MNHEY, CDR2 SVGAGI. The CDR3 sequence: CASRRTGRNTGELFF. CDR3 DNA: TGTGCCAGCAGAAGGACAGGACGAAACACCGGGGAGCTGTTTTTT.

A few counts support this clone. The chain uses TRBV29-1 and TRBJ2-3; D possibly corresponds to TRBD2 (6 bases). The V gene's germline CDR1 is SQVTM and CDR2 ANQGSEA. V was pared by 1 base and J by 3 bases, with 17 bases between. The CDR3 runs 16 residues. CDR3 amino acids: CSVEGLARVGTDTQYF. The CDR3 DNA reads as TGCAGCGTTGAAGGGCTAGCGAGGGTGGGGACAGATACGCAGTATTTT.

The V gene is TRBV24-1, the J gene TRBJ2-2; the match to TRBD2 covers 7 bases. The CDR3 is made up of 17 amino acids. From germline, CDR1 is KGHDR and CDR2 SFDVKD. Germline trimming cut 2 bases from V and 3 bases from J; bases unmatched to any gene: 8. CDR3 protein: CATSDYRIGRDTGELFF. Written as DNA, the CDR3 is TGTGCCACCAGTGATTACCGAATAGGGAGGGACACCGGGGAGCTGTTTTTT.

This rearrangement joins TRBV2 to TRBJ1-1; 9 nucleotides line up with TRBD1. Trimming cost V 4 bases and J 5 bases; bases outside gene matches: 5. The CDR3 loop spans 14 amino acids. Germline assignment: CDR1 SNHLY and CDR2 FYNNEI. The CDR3 region has the DNA TGTGCCAGCAGTGTCATACAGGGGGCGACTGAAGCTTTCTTT. This translates into CASSVIQGATEAFF.

The chain is built from TRBV4-1 and TRBJ1-4; D ambiguous. The CDR3 consists of 16 residues. CDR1 and CDR2 (germline): MGHRA, YSYEKL. V lost 1 base and J lost 2, with 11 bases in between. The CDR3: CASSQVMGVTNEKLFF. CDR3 DNA sequence: TGCGCCAGCAGCCAAGTGATGGGCGTGACTAATGAAAAACTGTTTTTT.